This paragraph covers one T cell receptor beta chain sequence. Its antigen is not identified. One end of the junction is discordant with germline, which a read error may explain. These data belong to a study of cytomegalovirus exposure and HLA in healthy donors. Study-wide context: Under 85% of 350 to 400 genotyped donors fell in the Caucasian-associated ancestry cluster. General study results and limits: Roughly even sequencing depth across donors was the assumption behind the presence/absence analyses. Earlier findings revealed that most TCR beta V segments proved productive either about 87% or about 30% of the time.

This PCR relied on a set of 60 Vbeta primers and 13 Jbeta primers. Assay: immunoSEQ multiplex PCR; the TCRdb copy retains only in-frame clones and omits some. The sample has under 200,000 clones, over 75% seen once; the top ten hold over 11%. The germline CDR1 and CDR2 sequences are SGHRS and YFSETQ. CDR3 length equals 14 residues. This receptor was identified in a man aged 45 to 65 in good health and CMV-seropositive. J is TRBJ2-3 and V is TRBV5-1; D not certain. The material sequenced was PBMCs. In DNA form, the CDR3 reads TGCGCCAGCAACTTGTCTGTTCGGTTGGATACGCAGTATTTT. Its translation: CASNLSVRLDTQYF.